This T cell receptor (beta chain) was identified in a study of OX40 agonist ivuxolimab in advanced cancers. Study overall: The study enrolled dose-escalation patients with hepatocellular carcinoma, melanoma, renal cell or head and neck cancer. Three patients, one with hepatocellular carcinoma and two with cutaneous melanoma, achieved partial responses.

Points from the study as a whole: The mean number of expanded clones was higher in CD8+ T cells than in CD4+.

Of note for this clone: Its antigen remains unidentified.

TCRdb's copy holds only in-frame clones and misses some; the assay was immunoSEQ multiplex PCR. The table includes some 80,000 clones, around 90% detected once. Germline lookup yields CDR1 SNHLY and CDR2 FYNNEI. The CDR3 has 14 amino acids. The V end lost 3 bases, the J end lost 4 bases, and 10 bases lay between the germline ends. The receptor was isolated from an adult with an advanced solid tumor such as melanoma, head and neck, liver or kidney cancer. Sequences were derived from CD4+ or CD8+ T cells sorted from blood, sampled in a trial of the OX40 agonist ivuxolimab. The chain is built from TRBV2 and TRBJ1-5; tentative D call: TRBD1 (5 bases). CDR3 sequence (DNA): TGTGCCAGCAGTGACCGTACAGGAAATCAGCCCCAGCATTTT. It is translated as CASSDRTGNQPQHF.